Below are 20 T cell receptor beta chains sequenced from a single sample in a study of shared clonotypes between healthy human individuals. Measured with immunoSEQ multiplex PCR; TCRdb has only the in-frame clones, and not every one. The sample lists some 2,400,000 clones, more than 90% occurring once. The sample consisted of naive CD4+ T cells sorted from blood. Regarding subset: CD45RA+ positively selected. The origin of the receptors is a man younger than 30 in good health.

The chain employs TRBV7-9 and TRBJ1-4; D unresolved. Between the trimmed V and J ends, which lost 4 bases and 0 bases, there was a span of 9 bases. CDR3 length: 15 amino acids. The germline V gene encodes CDR1 SEHNR and CDR2 FQNEAQ (reference sequence). CDR3 amino acids: CASSSYGATNEKLFF. The CDR3 nucleotides are TGTGCCAGCAGCTCCTACGGTGCAACTAATGAAAAACTGTTTTTT.

The chain carries TRBV5-4 and TRBJ2-1, with a possible D match to TRBD2 (6 bases). Per germline, CDR1 SGHNT and CDR2 YYREEE (reference sequence). Trimming removed 4 bases at V and 4 bases at J, with 18 bases between. CDR3 length: 16 residues. In DNA, the CDR3 is TGTGCCAGCAGCCCAAGCGGGCTTATGACATACAATGAGCAGTTCTTC. Protein product: CASSPSGLMTYNEQFF.

This CDR3 reads CASSLSQTQYF. The DNA for the CDR3 is TGTGCCAGCAGCTTAAGCCAGACCCAGTACTTC. The V call is TRBV11-2, the J call TRBJ2-5; D is unclear. The V gene lost 2 bases and the J gene lost 6 bases, with 4 bases spanning the gap. Germline V gene data show CDR1 as SGHAT and CDR2 as FQNNGV. The CDR3 loop spans 11 amino acids.

The CDR3 reads CASSLPGTTAYEQYF. The CDR3 DNA follows: TGTGCCAGCAGTTTGCCCGGGACCACCGCCTACGAGCAGTACTTC. V gene TRBV28 combines with J gene TRBJ2-7, with D perhaps being TRBD1 or TRBD2 (5 bases each). The CDR3 runs 15 residues. Trimming pared 3 bases from V and 2 bases from J, leaving 14 bases between. Germline V gene data show CDR1 as MDHEN and CDR2 as SYDVKM.

Only one count was recorded for this clone. V usage is TRBV5-4 and J usage is TRBJ1-1, with D tentatively TRBD1 (5 bases). CDR3 length: 12 residues. Germline V gene lookup returns CDR1 SGHNT and CDR2 YYREEE (reference sequence). V was clipped by 1 base and J by 10 bases, with 11 bases between them. Here the CDR3 DNA reads TGTGCCAGCAGCTTGTCAACAGGAGTAGCTTTCTTT. This encodes CASSLSTGVAFF.

V gene TRBV6-1 combines with J gene TRBJ1-2, with D tentatively TRBD1 (6 bases). CDR1 and CDR2 from the germline V gene are MNHNS and SASEGT. Trimming pared 0 bases from V and 0 bases from J, leaving 11 bases between. This CDR3 spans 16 amino acids. In DNA, the CDR3 is TGTGCCAGCAGTGAAGCCGCAGGGGCCCCTAACTATGGCTACACCTTC. It codes for CASSEAAGAPNYGYTF.

The J gene is TRBJ2-1, the V gene TRBV5-1, with 8 bases matching TRBD1. CDR3 length: 15 residues. CDR1 SGHRS and CDR2 YFSETQ come from the germline V gene. With 1 base clipped from V and 9 bases from J, the junction kept 9 bases outside the gene matches. CDR3 sequence (DNA): TGCGCCAGCAGCTTGACGGGACAGGCTTTCGGTGAGCAGTTCTTC. Translation gives CASSLTGQAFGEQFF. Looking up the rest from reference TRBV5-1 and TRBJ2-1 gives the full variable domain: KAGVTQTPRYLIKTRGQQVTLSCSPISGHRSVSWYQQTPGQGLQFLFEYFSETQRNKGNFPGRFSGRQFSNSRSEMNVSTLELGDSALYLCASSLTGQAFGEQFFGPGTRLTVL.

V and J are TRBV7-2 and TRBJ2-7; D unresolved. V was pared by 6 bases and J by 3 bases, with 12 bases between. Germline V CDR1 and CDR2: SGHTA, FQGNSA. The CDR3 spans 13 residues. The CDR3 spells CASSQFSGYEQYF. Written as DNA, the CDR3 is TGTGCCAGCAGTCAATTCTCGGGCTACGAGCAGTACTTC.

The V call is TRBV30, the J call TRBJ2-2; either TRBD1 or TRBD2 may supply D (5 bases each). V was cut by 5 bases and J by 0 bases, with 10 bases left in between. The CDR3 extends over 14 amino acids. Germline assignment: CDR1 GTSNPN and CDR2 SVGIG (reference sequence). CDR3 region: CAWVRGTNTGELFF. CDR3 nucleotides: TGTGCCTGGGTGAGGGGCACGAACACCGGGGAGCTGTTTTTT. The full variable domain, in which reference TRBV30 and TRBJ2-2 provide the parts outside the CDR3, is SQTIHQWPATLVQPVGSPLSLECTVEGTSNPNLYWYRQAAGRGLQLLFYSVGIGQISSEVPQNLSASRPQDRQFILSSKKLLLSDSGFYLCAWVRGTNTGELFFGEGSRLTVL.

V usage is TRBV4-1 and J usage is TRBJ2-1; D gene unclear. Trimming stripped 2 bases from V and 0 bases from J, with 17 bases between. The CDR3 runs to 18 residues. Per germline, CDR1 MGHRA and CDR2 YSYEKL. Here the CDR3 DNA reads TGCGCCAGCAGCCAACCCTCTCGCGAACCTAGCTCCTACAATGAGCAGTTCTTC. Protein: CASSQPSREPSSYNEQFF.

This clone has only a few counts. The chain has TRBV30 and TRBJ1-5, with a possible D match to TRBD1 (5 bases). There are 14 residues in the CDR3. The V gene's germline CDR1 is GTSNPN and CDR2 SVGIG (reference sequence). V was trimmed by 0 bases and J by 0 bases, leaving 6 bases between them. DNA for the CDR3: TGTGCCTGGAGTGTGGACAATAGCAATCAGCCCCAGCATTTT. Protein: CAWSVDNSNQPQHF.

The gene calls are TRBV18 and TRBJ2-7, with D hard to call. There are 16 residues in the CDR3. Trimming took 6 bases from V and 3 from J, leaving 21 bases between them. Germline lookup yields CDR1 KGHSH and CDR2 LQKENI. DNA of the CDR3: TGTGCCAGCTCCCACCTGCGCCCGGAAAACCTCTACGAGCAGTACTTC. It codes for CASSHLRPENLYEQYF.

This chain uses TRBV6-6 with TRBJ1-6; D may be TRBD1 (5 bases). This CDR3 spans 14 amino acids. Trimming cost V 3 bases and J 7 bases, with 10 bases left between them. Germline CDR1 and CDR2: MNHNY and SVGAGI (reference sequence). The CDR3 protein is CASSYKGRNSPLHF. The CDR3 DNA reads as TGTGCCAGCAGTTATAAGGGGAGAAATTCACCCCTCCACTTT.

As to this clone: Its ends do not fully match the called genes, so a read error is possible. V gene TRBV7-7 combines with J gene TRBJ2-1; 11 positions match TRBD2. Germline V gene lookup returns CDR1 SSHAT and CDR2 FNYEAQ (reference sequence). There are 16 residues in the CDR3. CDR3 DNA sequence: TGTGCTAGCAGCTTGTTAGCGGGGGGGCCTTTCAATGAGCAGTTCTTC. Amino acid sequence: CASSLLAGGPFNEQFF.

The J gene is TRBJ2-1, the V gene TRBV5-4; 7 nucleotides line up with TRBD1. The V segment lost 3 bases and the J segment 14 bases; nucleotides outside the gene matches: 8. This CDR3 is built from 12 residues. The germline V gene has CDR1 SGHNT and CDR2 YYREEE (reference sequence). CDR3 sequence: CASSSGTAEEFF. The CDR3 DNA sequence: TGTGCCAGCAGCTCCGGGACAGCCGAGGAGTTCTTC.

This chain links TRBV6-5 with TRBJ1-2, with D unclear. Germline V lookup: CDR1 MNHEY, CDR2 SVGAGI. The V end lost 1 base, the J end lost 8 bases, and 20 bases lay between the germline ends. The CDR3 runs to 16 residues. CDR3 bases: TGTGCCAGCAGTTACTTCCGCGTGCTCACACCCGGCGGCTACACCTTC. It codes for CASSYFRVLTPGGYTF.

The V call is TRBV25-1, the J call TRBJ1-6; D uncertain. Germline V gene lookup returns CDR1 MGHDK and CDR2 SYGVNS. V was trimmed by 4 bases and J by 7 bases, leaving 11 bases between them. This CDR3 contains 14 residues. The CDR3 region has the DNA TGTGCCAGCAGTGTTTCACAATACAATTCACCCCTCCACTTT. Translation gives CASSVSQYNSPLHF.

V is TRBV5-1 and J is TRBJ2-5, with D possibly TRBD2 on 7 matching bases. Germline CDR1 is SGHRS and CDR2 is YFSETQ. V was clipped by 0 bases and J by 5 bases, with 14 bases between them. The CDR3 covers 15 residues. The CDR3 spells CASSLAGGAGETQYF. The CDR3 DNA reads as TGCGCCAGCAGCTTGGCTGGGGGGGCCGGTGAGACCCAGTACTTC.

Worth noting for this clone: At the DNA level, this CDR3 is encoded by other sequences in the same sample as well. The chain carries TRBV5-1 and TRBJ1-1; 8 bases match TRBD1. This CDR3 region has 14 residues. Germline CDR1 reads SGHRS; CDR2 reads YFSETQ. With 5 bases clipped from V and 1 base from J, the junction kept 4 bases outside the gene matches. The CDR3 sequence: CASSSGQGNTEAFF. CDR3 sequence (DNA): TGCGCCAGCAGTTCCGGACAGGGGAACACTGAAGCTTTCTTT.

This clone was observed a single time. The chain carries TRBV5-1 and TRBJ2-7; 13 bases are a match to TRBD2. J gave up 5 bases and V 4 bases, and 6 bases lay outside the gene matches. Germline CDR1 is SGHRS and CDR2 is YFSETQ. This CDR3 spans 15 amino acids. The CDR3 DNA reads as TGCGCCAGCAGCCTGGGGACTAGCGGGGTACACGAGCAGTACTTC. Protein product: CASSLGTSGVHEQYF.